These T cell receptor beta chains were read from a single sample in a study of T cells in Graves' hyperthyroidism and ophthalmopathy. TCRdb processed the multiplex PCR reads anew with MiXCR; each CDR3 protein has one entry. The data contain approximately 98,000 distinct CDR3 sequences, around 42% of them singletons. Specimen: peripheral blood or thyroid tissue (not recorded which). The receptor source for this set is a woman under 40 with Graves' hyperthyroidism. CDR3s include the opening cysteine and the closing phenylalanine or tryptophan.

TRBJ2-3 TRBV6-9 CASSYQGADTQYF
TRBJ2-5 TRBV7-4 CASRAGGGETQYF
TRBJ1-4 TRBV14 CASSHIQGKKLSF
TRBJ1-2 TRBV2 CASSSRTGPFYGYTF
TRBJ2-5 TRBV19 CATLGPLATQYF
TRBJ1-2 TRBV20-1 CSAMKGSNYGYTF
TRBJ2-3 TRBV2 CASSPPAGFYTQYF
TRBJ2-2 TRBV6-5 CASLNLGAGELFF
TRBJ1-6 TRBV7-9 CASSSGGWGSPLHF
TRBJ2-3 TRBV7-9 CASSQHGADTQYF
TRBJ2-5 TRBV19 CASSIRRRQETQYF
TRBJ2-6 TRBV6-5 CASSSWAYSGANVLTF
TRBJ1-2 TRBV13 CASSLGRGGNTF
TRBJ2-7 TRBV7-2 CASSSSGLNEQYF
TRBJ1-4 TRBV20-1 CSARKPGQTEKLFF
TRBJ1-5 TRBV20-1 CSARRGLRSNQPQHF
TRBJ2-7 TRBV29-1 CSVIVGQLKPYEQYF
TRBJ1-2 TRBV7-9 CASTEFGQTLNYGYTF
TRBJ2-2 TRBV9 CASSVGLAGAGNTGELFF
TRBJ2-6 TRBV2 CASSLSWQAGANVLTF
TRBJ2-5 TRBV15 CATSSRDRVSETQYF
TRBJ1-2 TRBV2 CASSTAGTGIHYGYTF
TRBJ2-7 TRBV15 CATSSARVDLYEQYF
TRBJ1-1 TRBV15 CATSRKGGGTEAFF
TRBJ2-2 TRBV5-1 CASSKGDTGINAGELSF
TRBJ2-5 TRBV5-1 CASSLTEREGETQYF
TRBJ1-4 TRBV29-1 CSVYFGTGGGEKLFF
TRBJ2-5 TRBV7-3 CASSKMGSGETQYF
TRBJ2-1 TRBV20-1 CSAPIRRGLPSGQFF
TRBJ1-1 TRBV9 CASSFDPSPLTEAFF
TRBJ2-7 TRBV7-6 CASSFLAGGQSYEQYF
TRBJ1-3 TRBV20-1 CSAEDRGPGNTIYF
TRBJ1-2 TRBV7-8 CASSSTGVSYGYTF
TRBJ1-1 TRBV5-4 CASSREVNTEAFF
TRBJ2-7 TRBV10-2 CASSTSKDEQYF
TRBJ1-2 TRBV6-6 CASSAQGRSGYTF
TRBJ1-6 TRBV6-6 CASSYSRPGQHSPLHF
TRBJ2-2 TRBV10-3 CAIGTGNTGELFF
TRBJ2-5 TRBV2 CASGAVQETQCF
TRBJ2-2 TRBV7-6 CASSFSALAGGGAGELFF
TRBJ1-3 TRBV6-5 CASRWKIGGNTIYF
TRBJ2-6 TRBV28 CASSSWSSGANVLTF
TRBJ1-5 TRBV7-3 CASSLSTGAGQPQHF
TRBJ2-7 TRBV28 CASSVTSGPHEQYF
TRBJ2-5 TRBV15 CATSSHRDREETQYF
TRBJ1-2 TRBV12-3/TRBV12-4 CASSFSQGVGYTF